A single sample is the source of the 2 T cell receptor beta chains below, sequenced in a study of T cells in Graves' hyperthyroidism and ophthalmopathy (dated by TCRdb to about 2019). Libraries were made using multiplex PCR. Instrument used: Illumina HiSeq 2000. TCR beta CDR3 regions were amplified from RNA transcripts. The TCR CDR3 was subjected to a first round of RT-PCR using the HTBI primer set and the Qiagen OneStep RT-PCR kit. TCRdb's own reprocessing of the public reads used fastp at Q25 and MiXCR and kept productive beta chains. Every distinct CDR3 protein forms one entry, paired with its most common genes and DNA. The sample contains about 610,000 distinct CDR3 sequences, 16% of them found a single time. The ten largest clonotypes hold less than 3.5% of the sample. The material sequenced was blood. The receptors were gathered from a woman aged 40 to 55 with Graves' ophthalmopathy.

The rearrangement links TRBV11-2 to TRBJ2-1, with TRBD2 matching over 9 bases. J lost 6 bases, V lost 2 bases, and 2 bases had no gene match. Germline CDR1 SGHAT, CDR2 FQNNGV. The CDR3 extends over 14 amino acids. The CDR3, as DNA: TGTGCCAGCAGCTTACTAGCGGGACCCAATGAGCAGTTCTTC. Amino acid sequence: CASSLLAGPNEQFF.

V gene TRBV4-1 combines with J gene TRBJ1-1, with D perhaps matching TRBD1 (6 bases). Germline CDR1 is MGHRA and CDR2 is YSYEKL. This CDR3 has 16 residues. The ends were cut back, 0 bases at V and 1 base at J, with 12 bases in the middle. The CDR3 coding sequence is TGCGCCAGCAGCCAAGATCAAACAGGGCCGAACACTGAAGCTTTCTTT. Translating it yields CASSQDQTGPNTEAFF.